This TCR beta chain was identified during a study of Graves' ophthalmopathy and Graves' hyperthyroidism. Points from the study as a whole: Researchers report that a 13-signature model separated ophthalmopathy from stable hyperthyroidism, posting 87.88% sensitivity and 75% to 84% specificity.

Diagnoses were established from clinical symptoms, serum thyroxine, TRAb, thyroid ultrasound and orbital computed tomography. Details on this clonotype: What it binds is unknown.

Germline V gives CDR1 MNHEY, CDR2 SVGEGT. The V and J ends lost 7 bases and 4 bases respectively, with 11 bases between them. CDR3 length equals 13 residues. Amplification from RNA transcripts yielded the TCR beta CDR3 regions. A first-round RT-PCR used HTBI primers, followed by a second-round multiplex PCR. TCRdb reprocessed the multiplex PCR reads via MiXCR and lists one record per CDR3 protein. Of some 150,000 distinct CDR3 sequences in the sample, around two fifths were seen once. The chain employs TRBV6-2 or TRBV6-3 and TRBJ1-3; D might be TRBD1 (5 bases). The sequence derives from a man younger than 45 with Graves' ophthalmopathy. Material for sequencing was peripheral blood. The CDR3 nucleotides are TGTGCCAGCATGCACGACAGCGGAAACACCATATATTTT. This gives the protein CASMHDSGNTIYF.